The 25 T cell receptor beta chains below all came from one sample that was sequenced in a study of CD8+ T cells in alopecia areata. Following extraction, RNA underwent reverse transcription to cDNA, which served as the sequencing template. The data were produced by immunoSEQ multiplex PCR, yet TCRdb's version contains in-frame clones alone and is incomplete. The repertoire holds some 170,000 clones, with about 55% as singletons. Stated treatment: oral pan-JAK inhibitor, 5-10 mg twice daily. Specimen: CD8+ T cells sorted from blood, collected at week 24, from a patient treated with tofacitinib. Receptors originate from a human donor with alopecia areata.

The chain joins TRBV7-9 to TRBJ2-3, with no clear D. Trimming took off 6 bases at V and 0 bases at J, with 4 bases between the two ends. The CDR3 covers 12 residues. In germline, CDR1 is SEHNR, CDR2 FQNEAQ (reference sequence). Written as DNA, the CDR3 is TGTGCCAGCAGTGACAGCACAGATACGCAGTATTTT. Translated: CASSDSTDTQYF.

This chain connects TRBV13 to TRBJ2-2; D perhaps matches TRBD1 (6 bases). Germline loops: CDR1 PRHDT, CDR2 FYEKMQ (reference sequence). Trimming shortened V by 4 bases and J by 4 bases, and 13 bases separated the two germline ends. The CDR3 loop spans 15 amino acids. Written as DNA, the CDR3 is TGTGCCAGCAGCTCAGTTACAGGGTTCACCGGGGAGCTGTTTTTT. Protein sequence: CASSSVTGFTGELFF. Full variable domain (rest looked up from reference TRBV13 and TRBJ2-2): AAGVIQSPRHLIKEKRETATLKCYPIPRHDTVYWYQQGPGQDPQFLISFYEKMQSDKGSIPDRFSAQQFSDYHSELNMSSLELGDSALYFCASSSVTGFTGELFFGEGSRLTVL.

The V call is TRBV13, the J call TRBJ2-4, with 7 bases that match TRBD1. The CDR3 extends over 14 amino acids. Per the germline V gene, CDR1 is PRHDT and CDR2 is FYEKMQ (reference sequence). J lost 7 bases, V lost 3 bases, and 6 bases had no gene match. The CDR3 sequence is CASSFLTGTNIQYF. The CDR3 coding sequence is TGTGCCAGCAGCTTCCTGACAGGGACCAACATTCAGTACTTC.

This chain links TRBV6-6 with TRBJ1-1; the D is unclear. Germline loops: CDR1 MNHNY, CDR2 SVGAGI (reference sequence). V was clipped by 6 bases and J by 4 bases, with 12 bases between them. The CDR3 runs to 13 residues. CDR3 nucleotides: TGTGCCAGCAGCTTTCGTGCGGGCACTGAAGCTTTCTTT. Its protein product is CASSFRAGTEAFF.

This clone was counted only a few times. The DNA for the CDR3 is TGCAGCGAAGGGACAGGGCCAGATACGCAGTATTTT. It encodes CSEGTGPDTQYF. The rearrangement joins TRBV29-1 to TRBJ2-3; 9 nucleotides match TRBD1. The CDR3 has 12 amino acids. After removal of 7 bases from V and 4 bases from J, the junction contained 3 bases not matched to a gene. CDR1 and CDR2 (germline): SQVTM, ANQGSEA.

This clone was picked up one time. The rearrangement joins TRBV7-9 to TRBJ2-7; 9 nucleotides line up with TRBD2. The germline V gene encodes CDR1 SEHNR and CDR2 FQNEAQ (reference sequence). The V gene end was trimmed by 5 bases and the J gene end by 1 base; junction bases not matched to a gene: 6. The CDR3 consists of 15 residues. The CDR3 reads CASSPSGGQSYEQYF. CDR3 in DNA: TGTGCCAGCAGCCCCAGCGGGGGGCAATCCTACGAGCAGTACTTC.

The rearrangement uses TRBV13 and TRBJ2-1; 7 nucleotides align to TRBD1. The CDR3 loop spans 12 amino acids. Germline values: CDR1 PRHDT, CDR2 FYEKMQ (reference sequence). Losses at the gene ends were 7 bases for V and 10 bases for J; bases not matched to a gene: 7. CDR3: CASTDRTGEQFF. For the CDR3, the DNA is TGTGCCAGCACGGACAGGACCGGGGAGCAGTTCTTC.

This chain uses TRBV5-4 with TRBJ2-7; TRBD1 agrees at 9 bases. CDR1 SGHNT and CDR2 YYREEE come from the germline V gene (reference sequence). This CDR3 has 15 residues. Losses at the gene ends were 2 bases for V and 4 bases for J; bases not matched to a gene: 7. The chain's CDR3 is CASSFGRTGVYEQYF. The CDR3 DNA reads as TGTGCCAGCAGCTTTGGGAGGACAGGGGTGTACGAGCAGTACTTC.

V is TRBV11-2 and J is TRBJ1-6; 8 bases are a match to TRBD1. CDR3 length: 13 amino acids. CDR1 and CDR2 (germline): SGHAT, FQNNGV. Germline trimming cut 3 bases from V and 12 bases from J; bases unmatched to any gene: 4. CDR3 in amino acids: CASSLGQARPLHF. The DNA for the CDR3 is TGTGCCAGCAGCTTGGGACAGGCTAGACCCCTCCACTTT. The entire variable domain, with the rest obtained from reference TRBV11-2 and TRBJ1-6, is as follows: EAGVAQSPRYKIIEKRQSVAFWCNPISGHATLYWYQQILGQGPKLLIQFQNNGVVDDSQLPKDRFSAERLKGVDSTLKIQPAKLEDSAVYLCASSLGQARPLHFGNGTRLTVT.

This clone was picked up a small number of times. At one end the junction does not follow the germline gene, possibly because of a read error. V gene TRBV7-9 combines with J gene TRBJ1-6; D is undetermined. Germline V lookup: CDR1 SEHNR, CDR2 FQNEAQ (reference sequence). CDR3 length: 13 residues. The DNA of the CDR3 is TGCGCCAGCAGCCAATGGACGGAGACACCCCTCCACTTT. Amino acid sequence: CASSQWTETPLHF.

The rearrangement links TRBV27 to TRBJ1-5, with unresolved D. This CDR3 has 14 amino acids. The V and J ends lost 4 bases and 4 bases respectively, with 11 bases between them. Germline V CDR1 and CDR2: MNHEY, SMNVEV (reference sequence). CDR3 nucleotide sequence: TGTGCCAGCAGTTCCTCAGATTCAAATCAGCCCCAGCATTTT. It translates to CASSSSDSNQPQHF.

This chain links TRBV2 with TRBJ2-7; 7 nucleotides agree with TRBD1. The CDR3 has 18 amino acids. Germline values: CDR1 SNHLY, CDR2 FYNNEI. V lost 0 bases, J lost 3 bases, and 14 bases stayed unmatched. In nucleotides, the CDR3 is TGTGCCAGCAGTGAAGCAACCGCTGGACAGGTTGCGGACTACGAGCAGTACTTC. Protein product: CASSEATAGQVADYEQYF.

This clone turned up a few times. J is TRBJ1-2 and V is TRBV11-2; 7 nucleotides line up with TRBD1. With V trimmed by 5 bases and J by 4 bases, 7 bases remained unmatched. The CDR3 is 14 residues long. Germline CDR1 is SGHAT and CDR2 is FQNNGV. CDR3 sequence (DNA): TGTGCCAGCAGCCGACCTGGGGACAGCTATGGCTACACCTTC. This codes for CASSRPGDSYGYTF.

This CDR3 is CASSSRLADYTDTQYF. CDR3 in DNA: TGTGCCAGCAGCTCGAGACTAGCGGACTACACAGATACGCAGTATTTT. J is TRBJ2-3 and V is TRBV5-6, with 9 bases aligning to TRBD2. V lost 3 bases, J lost 2 bases, and 7 bases stayed unmatched. Germline V gene lookup returns CDR1 SGHDT and CDR2 YYEEEE. The CDR3 contains 16 residues.

V and J are TRBV6-5 and TRBJ1-5; a weak D match, TRBD1 (5 bases). V lost 8 bases and J 6 bases, leaving 8 bases between the germline ends. Per the germline V gene, CDR1 is MNHEY and CDR2 is SVGAGI. The CDR3 loop spans 11 amino acids. The CDR3: CASRGVQPQHF. DNA for the CDR3: TGTGCCAGCCGGGGGGTTCAGCCCCAGCATTTT.

The V call is TRBV4-3, the J call TRBJ1-6, with D tentatively TRBD1 (5 bases). The V end was cut by 8 bases, the J end by 9 bases, with 11 bases between. Germline V gene data show CDR1 as LGHNA and CDR2 as YSLEER. CDR3 size: 12 residues. The CDR3 loop is CASGALGSPLHF. The CDR3 nucleotides read TGCGCCAGCGGGGCATTGGGTTCACCCCTCCACTTT.

This rearrangement joins TRBV29-1 to TRBJ1-1, with 7 bases lining up with TRBD1. Per germline, CDR1 SQVTM and CDR2 ANQGSEA. After removal of 0 bases from V and 11 bases from J, the junction contained 15 bases not matched to a gene. The CDR3 runs 15 residues. This CDR3 reads CSVEDKGPGGTWAFF. For the CDR3, the DNA is TGCAGCGTTGAAGATAAAGGCCCAGGGGGAACGTGGGCTTTCTTT.

This chain joins TRBV7-9 and TRBJ1-2; no reliable D call. V lost 1 base and J 1 base, leaving 13 bases between the germline ends. The CDR3 is made up of 16 amino acids. The germline V gene has CDR1 SEHNR and CDR2 FQNEAQ (reference sequence). The chain's CDR3 is CASSLELDILNYGYTF. Here the CDR3 DNA reads TGTGCCAGCAGCTTAGAGTTAGACATCCTTAACTATGGCTACACCTTC.

This sequence joins TRBV11-1 and TRBJ2-1, with D possibly being TRBD1 (5 bases). This CDR3 spans 14 amino acids. V gave up 1 base and J gave up 8 bases, with 12 bases separating them. Per germline, CDR1 SGHAT and CDR2 FQDESV (reference sequence). CDR3 nucleotides: TGTGCCAGCAGCTTAGTTCAGGGTGGGCATGAGCAGTTCTTC. The encoded protein is CASSLVQGGHEQFF.

The sample holds a few counts of this clone. CDR3 in amino acids: CAWSGYTGELFF. The CDR3 nucleotides read TGTGCCTGGTCTGGATATACCGGGGAGCTGTTTTTT. The chain is built from TRBV30 and TRBJ2-2, with D hard to call. V lost 5 bases and J 5 bases, leaving 9 bases between the germline ends. Germline CDR1 reads GTSNPN; CDR2 reads SVGIG (reference sequence). This CDR3 is 12 amino acids long.

The chain links TRBV19 to TRBJ2-3; D uncertain. Per germline, CDR1 LNHDA and CDR2 SQIVND (reference sequence). V lost 1 base and J 1 base, leaving 6 bases between the germline ends. The CDR3 extends over 14 amino acids. CDR3 sequence: CASSIGVRTDTQYF. As DNA, the CDR3 is TGTGCCAGTAGTATAGGGGTCCGCACAGATACGCAGTATTTT.

The rearrangement uses TRBV4-3 and TRBJ1-2; perhaps TRBD1 as D (5 bases). The CDR3 consists of 15 residues. CDR1 and CDR2 (germline): LGHNA, YSLEER. Trimming cost V 0 bases and J 4 bases, with 12 bases left between them. The CDR3 DNA is TGCGCCAGCAGCCAAGAGAGAGAGGGGTCCTATGGCTACACCTTC. Translating it yields CASSQEREGSYGYTF.

Comment on this clone: Other DNA variants within this sample encode the same CDR3. The chain uses TRBV19 and TRBJ1-1; D gene uncertain. The CDR3 loop spans 13 amino acids. Germline V gives CDR1 LNHDA, CDR2 SQIVND (reference sequence). V was clipped by 1 base and J by 1 base, with 4 bases between them. The CDR3: CASSIGGNTEAFF. DNA for the CDR3: TGTGCCAGTAGTATAGGTGGGAACACTGAAGCTTTCTTT. Looking up the rest from reference TRBV19 and TRBJ1-1 gives the full variable domain: DGGITQSPKYLFRKEGQNVTLSCEQNLNHDAMYWYRQDPGQGLRLIYYSQIVNDFQKGDIAEGYSVSREKKESFPLTVTSAQKNPTAFYLCASSIGGNTEAFFGQGTRLTVV.

This sequence joins TRBV5-1 and TRBJ2-1, with 11 bases aligning to TRBD2. The CDR3 consists of 16 residues. Per germline, CDR1 SGHRS and CDR2 YFSETQ. J gave up 8 bases and V 3 bases, and 10 bases lay outside the gene matches. The chain's CDR3 is CASSSETSGGGDEQFF. The CDR3, as DNA: TGCGCCAGCAGCTCGGAAACTAGCGGGGGTGGTGATGAGCAGTTCTTC.

The J gene is TRBJ1-1, the V gene TRBV7-9; 8 positions agree with TRBD1. V gave up 4 bases and J gave up 3 bases; unmatched junction bases: 1. This CDR3 spans 13 amino acids. Germline loops: CDR1 SEHNR, CDR2 FQNEAQ (reference sequence). In nucleotides, the CDR3 is TGTGCCAGCAGCTCGGGACAGGACACTGAAGCTTTCTTT. Translating gives CASSSGQDTEAFF.